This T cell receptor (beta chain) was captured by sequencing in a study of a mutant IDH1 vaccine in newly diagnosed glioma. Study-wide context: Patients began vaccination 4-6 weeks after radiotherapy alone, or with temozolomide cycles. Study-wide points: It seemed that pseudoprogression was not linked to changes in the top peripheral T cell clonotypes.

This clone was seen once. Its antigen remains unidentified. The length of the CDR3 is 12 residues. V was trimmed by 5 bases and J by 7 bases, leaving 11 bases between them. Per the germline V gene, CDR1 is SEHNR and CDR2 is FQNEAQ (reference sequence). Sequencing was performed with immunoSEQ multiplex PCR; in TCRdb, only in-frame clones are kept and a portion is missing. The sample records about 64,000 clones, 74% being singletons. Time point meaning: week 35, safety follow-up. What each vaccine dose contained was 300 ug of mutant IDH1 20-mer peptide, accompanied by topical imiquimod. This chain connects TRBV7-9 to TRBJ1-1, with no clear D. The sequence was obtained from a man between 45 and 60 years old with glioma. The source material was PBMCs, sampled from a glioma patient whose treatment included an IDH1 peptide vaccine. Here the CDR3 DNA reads TGTGCCAGCAGCCAGTCCGGGGATGAAGCTTTCTTT. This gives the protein CASSQSGDEAFF.